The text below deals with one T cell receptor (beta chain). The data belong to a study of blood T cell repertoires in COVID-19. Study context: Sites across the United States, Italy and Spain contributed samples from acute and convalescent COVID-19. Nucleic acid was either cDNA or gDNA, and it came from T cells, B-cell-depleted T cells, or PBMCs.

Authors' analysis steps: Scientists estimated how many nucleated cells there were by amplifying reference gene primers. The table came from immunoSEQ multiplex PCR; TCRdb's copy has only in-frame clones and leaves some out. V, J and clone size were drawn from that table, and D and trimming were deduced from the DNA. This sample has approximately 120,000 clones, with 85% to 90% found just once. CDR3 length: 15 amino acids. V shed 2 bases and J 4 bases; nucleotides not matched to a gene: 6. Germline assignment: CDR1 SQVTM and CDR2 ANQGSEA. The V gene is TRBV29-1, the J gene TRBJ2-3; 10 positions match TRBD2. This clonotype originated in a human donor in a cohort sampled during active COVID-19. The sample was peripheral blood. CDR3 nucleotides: TGCAGCGTTGAACCCATCAGCGGGAGGGCAGATACGCAGTATTTT. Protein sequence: CSVEPISGRADTQYF.